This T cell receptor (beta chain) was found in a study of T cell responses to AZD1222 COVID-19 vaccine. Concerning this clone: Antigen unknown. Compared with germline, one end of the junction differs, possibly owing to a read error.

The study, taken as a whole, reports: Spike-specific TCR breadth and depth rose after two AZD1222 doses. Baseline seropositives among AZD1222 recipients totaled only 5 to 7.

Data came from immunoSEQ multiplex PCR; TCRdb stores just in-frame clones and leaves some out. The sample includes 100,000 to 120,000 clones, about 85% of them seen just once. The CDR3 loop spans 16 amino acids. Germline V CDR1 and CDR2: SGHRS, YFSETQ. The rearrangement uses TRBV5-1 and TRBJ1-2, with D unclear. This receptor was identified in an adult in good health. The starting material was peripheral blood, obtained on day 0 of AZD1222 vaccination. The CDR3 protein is CASSPFLSRTETGLLF. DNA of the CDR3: TGCGCCAGCAGCCCATTCTTATCCCGTACAGAGACCGGCCTTCTTTTC.